This T cell receptor (beta chain) was captured in a study of T cells in Graves' hyperthyroidism and ophthalmopathy. CDR1 and CDR2 from the germline V gene are DFQATT and SNEGSKA (reference sequence). The CDR3 covers 13 residues. With 3 bases removed from V and 4 bases from J, the gap between germline ends came to 10 bases. Study results and caveats: Among clonotypes expanded in thyroid above 0.001, most were also found in blood.

A NOSPECS grade of at least 4, a Clinical Activity Score of at least 3 and duration under 3 months were recorded in ophthalmopathy patients. Clinical symptoms, serum thyroxine, TRAb, thyroid ultrasound and orbital computed tomography informed diagnoses. The PBMCs studied were ones that came from about 10 ml fresh peripheral blood. Note on this clonotype: Its antigen is undetermined.

Template material for amplifying TCR beta CDR3 regions consisted of RNA transcripts. RT-PCR in the first round (using the HTBI primer set) targeted the TCR CDR3. TCRdb analysed the multiplex PCR reads with MiXCR anew, one entry per CDR3 protein. The table shows 450,000 to 650,000 distinct CDR3 sequences, with more than 13% occurring only once. This chain uses TRBV20-1 with TRBJ1-3; D ambiguous. The source is a woman between 18 and 30 years old with Graves' ophthalmopathy. The sample taken for sequencing was blood. CDR3 in amino acids: CSASPKYGNTIYF. CDR3 coding DNA: TGCAGTGCTAGCCCGAAATACGGAAACACCATATATTTT.